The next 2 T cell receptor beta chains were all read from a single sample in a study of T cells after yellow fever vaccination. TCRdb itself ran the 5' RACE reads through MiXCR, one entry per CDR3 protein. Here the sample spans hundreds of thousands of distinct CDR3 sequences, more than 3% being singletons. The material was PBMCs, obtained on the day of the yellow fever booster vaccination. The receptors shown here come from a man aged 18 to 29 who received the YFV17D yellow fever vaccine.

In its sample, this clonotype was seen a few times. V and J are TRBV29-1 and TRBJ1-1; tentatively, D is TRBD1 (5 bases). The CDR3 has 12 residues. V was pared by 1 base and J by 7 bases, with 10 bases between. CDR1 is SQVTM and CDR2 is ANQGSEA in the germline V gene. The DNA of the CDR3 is TGCAGCGTTGAAGTAACAGGTCGTGAAGCTTTCTTT. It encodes CSVEVTGREAFF.

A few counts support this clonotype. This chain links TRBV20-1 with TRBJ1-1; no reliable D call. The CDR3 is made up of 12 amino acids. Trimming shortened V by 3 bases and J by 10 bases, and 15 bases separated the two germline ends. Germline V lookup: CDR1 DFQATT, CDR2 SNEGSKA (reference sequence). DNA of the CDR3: TGCAGTGCTAGTTATTTGAGGAAGGGAGCTTTCTTT. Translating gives CSASYLRKGAFF.